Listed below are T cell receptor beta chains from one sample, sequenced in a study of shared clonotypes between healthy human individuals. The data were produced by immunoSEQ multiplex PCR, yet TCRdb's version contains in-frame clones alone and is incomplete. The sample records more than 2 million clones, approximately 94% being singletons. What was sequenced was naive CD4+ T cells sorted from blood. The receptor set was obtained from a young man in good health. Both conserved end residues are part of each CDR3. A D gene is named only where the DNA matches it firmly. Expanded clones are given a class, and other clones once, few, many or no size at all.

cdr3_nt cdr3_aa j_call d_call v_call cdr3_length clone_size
TGCGCCAGCAGCTTGTGGGGGTCGCGGGAGACCCAGTACTTC CASSLWGSRETQYF TRBJ2-5 . TRBV5-1 14 once
TGTGCCAGCAGTTACACGGGGGGCAATCAGCCCCAGCATTTT CASSYTGGNQPQHF TRBJ1-5 . TRBV6-6 14 once
TGTGCCAGCATTGAGCGCTTGGAGCAGTTCTTC CASIERLEQFF TRBJ2-1 . TRBV2 11 .
TGTGCCATCAGTGAGTCGCCAGCGGGAGGGGAAGAGACCCAGTACTTC CAISESPAGGEETQYF TRBJ2-5 TRBD2 TRBV10-3 16 .
TGTGCCTGGAGTGTAATGGACAGTTATGGCTACACCTTC CAWSVMDSYGYTF TRBJ1-2 . TRBV30 13 .
TGTGCCACCACCCCCCGTCCCGGGACTGTGTACGAGCAGTACTTC CATTPRPGTVYEQYF TRBJ2-7 . TRBV28 15 .
TGTGCCTGGAGTGTACGCGGAGGGGGGGCGACCCAGTACTTC CAWSVRGGGATQYF TRBJ2-5 . TRBV30 14 once
TGTGCCTGGAGTGGGCAGGGAGGGGAAAAACTGTTTTTT CAWSGQGGEKLFF TRBJ1-4 . TRBV30 13 .
TGTGCTAGTGACATAGACAGGGTCGGGGGAGCTTTCTTT CASDIDRVGGAFF TRBJ1-1 TRBD1 TRBV12-5 13 .
TGTGCCAGTAGTCCGCCACTAGCGGGGGCGAGCACAGATACGCAGTATTTT CASSPPLAGASTDTQYF TRBJ2-3 TRBD2 TRBV19 17 few
TGTGCCACCAGCAGAGATCTCTCCCCTGGCGGCGGGGAGCTGTTTTTT CATSRDLSPGGGELFF TRBJ2-2 . TRBV15 16 .
TGTGCCAGCAGCTTGCAGAGCTCCTATAATTCACCCCTCCACTTT CASSLQSSYNSPLHF TRBJ1-6 . TRBV5-5 15 .
TGTGCCAGCAGTTATGACGGAATCACTGAAGCTTTCTTT CASSYDGITEAFF TRBJ1-1 . TRBV6-5 13 once
TGTGCCAGCAGCTTGGAGGGGTCCAGCTCCTACAATGAGCAGTTCTTC CASSLEGSSSYNEQFF TRBJ2-1 . TRBV5-4 16 .
TGTGCCAGCAGTTACTCGGGGCTCGGGGAAGAGACCCAGTACTTC CASSYSGLGEETQYF TRBJ2-5 . TRBV6-6 15 .
TGTGCCAGCAGTGGGTGGGGCTCTGGAAACACCATATATTTT CASSGWGSGNTIYF TRBJ1-3 . TRBV2 14 .
TGTGCCAGCAGTCGGGACACTCAAGAGACCCAGTACTTC CASSRDTQETQYF TRBJ2-5 . TRBV2 13 .
TGTGCCAGCTCCCGACAGGGTGGTGAAAAACTGTTTTTT CASSRQGGEKLFF TRBJ1-4 TRBD1 TRBV18 13 .
TGCGCCAGCAGCTTGCAGACTAGTTTAGAGACCCAGTACTTC CASSLQTSLETQYF TRBJ2-5 . TRBV5-1 14 .
TGTGCCAGCTCACCACTGGGACTAGCGGGAGTATCATACAATGAGCAGTTCTTC CASSPLGLAGVSYNEQFF TRBJ2-1 TRBD2 TRBV18 18 .
TGTGCCAGCAGCCCCGGCGGGAAGACAGCTAACTATGGCTACACCTTC CASSPGGKTANYGYTF TRBJ1-2 . TRBV7-6 16 .
TGTGCCTGGAGTGTAGGCGGAGAGTTCCTAAACACCATATATTTT CAWSVGGEFLNTIYF TRBJ1-3 . TRBV30 15 .
TGTGCCAGCAGTTACGCCGGGACAGGGGCAAATGAGCAGTTCTTC CASSYAGTGANEQFF TRBJ2-1 TRBD1 TRBV6-5 15 once
TGTGCCAGCAGCCAACTAGCGGGGGGTTACAATGAGCAGTTCTTC CASSQLAGGYNEQFF TRBJ2-1 TRBD2 TRBV6-6 15 .
TGTGCCAGCAGTTACGCCGGGGCACCCCTCCACTTT CASSYAGAPLHF TRBJ1-6 . TRBV6-5 12 .
TGTGCCAGCACCCCCGGATCGGAGGAGACCCAGTACTTC CASTPGSEETQYF TRBJ2-5 . TRBV7-2 13 .
TGTGCCTGGACGGTGACTCCCCTGAATGGCTACACCTTC CAWTVTPLNGYTF TRBJ1-2 . TRBV30 13 once
TGTGCCAGCAGTAGTGGAGGGAACTATGGCTACACCTTC CASSSGGNYGYTF TRBJ1-2 . TRBV6-4 13 .
TGTGCCAGCAGCCCGGAGTTAGGAGGAGCGCAGAGTACGCAGTATTTT CASSPELGGAQSTQYF TRBJ2-3 . TRBV5-4 16 .
TGTGCCAGCATGGGTGGGGGCAATCAGCCCCAGCATTTT CASMGGGNQPQHF TRBJ1-5 . TRBV5-8 13 once
TGTGCCAGCAACAGACAGGGAAACACTGAAGCTTTCTTT CASNRQGNTEAFF TRBJ1-1 TRBD1 TRBV7-9 13 .
TGTGCCAGTAGAGACCCGGGACCAAACATTCAGTACTTC CASRDPGPNIQYF TRBJ2-4 . TRBV19 13 .
TGTGCCAGCAGCGAACTCGGGACACTCCTTTCACCCCTCCACTTT CASSELGTLLSPLHF TRBJ1-6 . TRBV6-5 15 .
TGCGCCAGCAGAAGCGGGGGCGACACCGGGGAGCTGTTTTTT CASRSGGDTGELFF TRBJ2-2 TRBD2 TRBV10-1 14 .
TGTGCCAGCAGCACGTCGGGACGGCAAGAGACCCAGTACTTC CASSTSGRQETQYF TRBJ2-5 . TRBV7-2 14 .
TGTGCCAGCAGTGAATCGTGGGACAGGGAGTATCAGCCCCAGCATTTT CASSESWDREYQPQHF TRBJ1-5 TRBD1 TRBV6-1 16 .
TGTGCCAGCAGCCAAGTGGCAGGGAGAGGGGAGACCCAGTACTTC CASSQVAGRGETQYF TRBJ2-5 . TRBV4-2 15 .